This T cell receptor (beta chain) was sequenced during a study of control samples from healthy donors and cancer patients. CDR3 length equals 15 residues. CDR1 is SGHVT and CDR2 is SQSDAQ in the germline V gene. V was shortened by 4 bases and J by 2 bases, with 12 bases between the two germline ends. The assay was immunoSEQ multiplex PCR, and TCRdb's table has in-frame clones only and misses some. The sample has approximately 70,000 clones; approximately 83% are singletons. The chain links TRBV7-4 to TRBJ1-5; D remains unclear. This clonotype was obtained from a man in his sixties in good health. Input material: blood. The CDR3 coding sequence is TGTGCCAGCAGCTACTTGAGGTATCGCAATCAGCCCCAGCATTTT. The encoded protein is CASSYLRYRNQPQHF. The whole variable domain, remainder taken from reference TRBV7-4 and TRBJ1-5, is GAGVSQSPRYKVAKRGRDVALRCDSISGHVTLYWYRQTLGQGSEVLTYSQSDAQRDKSGRPSGRFSAERPERSVSTLKIQRTEQGDSAVYLCASSYLRYRNQPQHFGDGTRLSIL.